This is a list of T cell receptor beta chains from one sample in a study of T cells in Graves' hyperthyroidism and ophthalmopathy. MiXCR was run by TCRdb on the multiplex PCR reads, yielding one entry per CDR3 protein. Of around 660,000 distinct CDR3 sequences in the sample, roughly 46% were seen once. The source material was peripheral blood or thyroid tissue (not recorded which). The receptors derive from an adult man with Graves' disease, either hyperthyroidism or ophthalmopathy (not recorded which). Both conserved end residues are part of each CDR3. Each record gives: clone size, D gene, J gene, V gene, CDR3 DNA, CDR3 protein. D genes are given only for firm matches. Clone size is shown for a subset of rows, as once, few, many or a class of expanded clone.

few	-	TRBJ1-5	TRBV7-9	TGTGCCAGCAGCTTGTTGCAGGGAGGTCAGCCCCAGCATTTT	CASSLLQGGQPQHF
-	TRBD1	TRBJ1-6	TRBV12-3/TRBV12-4	TGTGCCAGCAGCGCTGGGACAGGGGTACATAATTCACCCCTCCACTTT	CASSAGTGVHNSPLHF
many	TRBD1	TRBJ2-7	TRBV2	TGTGCCAGCAGTGCTCGTCGGACAGGCTACGAGCAGTACTTC	CASSARRTGYEQYF
-	-	TRBJ2-2	TRBV29-1	TGCAGCGTTGAAGTCCGCGGGGTAAACACCGGGGAGCTGTTTTTT	CSVEVRGVNTGELFF
-	TRBD1	TRBJ2-5	TRBV2	TGTGCCAGCAGAGGAAGTGGGACAGACCAAGAGACCCAGTACTTC	CASRGSGTDQETQYF
many	-	TRBJ1-2	TRBV2	TGTGCCAGCAGTGAAGCGCTTCGCCCCTACTATGGCTACACCTTC	CASSEALRPYYGYTF
-	TRBD1	TRBJ1-2	TRBV9	TGTGCCAGCAGCTCGAGACAGGGAGTAGGTGGCTACACCTTC	CASSSRQGVGGYTF
-	TRBD1	TRBJ1-6	TRBV7-3	TGTGCCAGCAGCCCCGGACAGGCTTGGTTATCCCTCCACTTT	CASSPGQAWLSLHF
-	TRBD1	TRBJ1-6	TRBV29-1	TGCAGCGTTCGCGAGACAGGGACCTCACCCCTCCACTTT	CSVRETGTSPLHF
-	TRBD1	TRBJ1-6	TRBV10-2	TGCGCCAGCAGTGAGTCGGGGACAGATAATTCACCCCTCCACTTT	CASSESGTDNSPLHF
once	-	TRBJ1-1	TRBV11-1	TGTGCCAGCAACCTGCTCCAAGCTGAAGCTTTCTTT	CASNLLQAEAFF
-	-	TRBJ1-4	TRBV29-1	TGCAGCGTTGTCGGCGGGGACGAAAAACTGTTTTTT	CSVVGGDEKLFF
-	-	TRBJ2-5	TRBV29-1	TGCAGCGCCGGGACGTATCAAGAGACCCAGTACTTC	CSAGTYQETQYF
few	TRBD1	TRBJ2-7	TRBV20-1	TGCAGTGCTAGATCCCGGACAGGATACTCCTACGAGCAGTACTTC	CSARSRTGYSYEQYF
-	-	TRBJ2-7	TRBV7-9	TGTGCCCGCAGCCAGGCCTCGGGAATCTACGAGCAGTACTTC	CARSQASGIYEQYF
few	TRBD1	TRBJ1-2	TRBV7-9	TGTGCCAGCAGCTTGGCGGGACAGGCCTTTGGCTATGGCTACACCTTC	CASSLAGQAFGYGYTF
few	TRBD1	TRBJ2-5	TRBV5-5	TGTGCCAGCAGCATAACAGGGGGCGCGGAGACCCAGTACTTC	CASSITGGAETQYF
once	-	TRBJ2-7	TRBV24-1	TGTGCCACCAGGGAGGGGGCTTTCGGCTCCTACGAGCAGTACTTC	CATREGAFGSYEQYF
few	-	TRBJ2-7	TRBV5-5	TGTGCCAGCAGCTTGTGGTCAGGGGTCAGGGACGAGCAGTACTTC	CASSLWSGVRDEQYF
-	-	TRBJ2-5	TRBV15	TGTGCCACCAGCAGAGTGGCACAGGGGACTCAGTACTTC	CATSRVAQGTQYF